A single sample gave rise to the 15 T cell receptor beta chains below, sequenced in a study of naive and memory T cell subsets. Four PCR rounds used nested alpha and beta constant region primers plus the SP2 primer. TCRdb re-derived calls from the UMI-ligation and nested PCR reads in MiXCR, one entry per CDR3 protein. The sample includes approximately 30,000 distinct CDR3 sequences, roughly 5.5% of them seen just once. TCR cDNA received a 3' ligated oligonucleotide that carried a UMI. The sequencing sample was made of blood. Receptors were obtained from an adult in good health.

This clonotype was counted between two and nine times. The chain recombines TRBV7-8 with TRBJ2-5, with no clear D. The germline gives CDR1 SGHVS, CDR2 FQNEAQ. The CDR3 totals 13 residues. Trimming took off 5 bases at V and 4 bases at J, with 11 bases between the two ends. The CDR3 DNA reads as TGTGCCAGCAGCAGGGCGTGTAGAGAGACCCAGTACTTC. It encodes CASSRACRETQYF.

This clonotype was counted at least ten times. This rearrangement joins TRBV28 to TRBJ1-5; possibly TRBD1 for D (6 bases). The CDR3 contains 18 residues. Germline V gene lookup returns CDR1 MDHEN and CDR2 SYDVKM. Trimming stripped 4 bases from V and 1 base from J, with 20 bases between. DNA for the CDR3: TGTGCCAGCAGTTCCCACCGGTCGGGAGGGACAAGCAATCAGCCCCAGCATTTT. Protein sequence: CASSSHRSGGTSNQPQHF.

J is TRBJ1-1 and V is TRBV6-5; 7 bases map to TRBD1. Germline CDR1 MNHEY, CDR2 SVGAGI. The V segment lost 8 bases and the J segment 1 base; nucleotides outside the gene matches: 1. The CDR3 consists of 12 residues. The CDR3 DNA is TGTGCCAGCTGGACAGGGAACACTGAAGCTTTCTTT. It codes for CASWTGNTEAFF.

In this sample, this clonotype turned up a few times. V usage is TRBV27 and J usage is TRBJ2-1; 12 bases are a match to TRBD2. Germline V gives CDR1 MNHEY, CDR2 SMNVEV (reference sequence). CDR3 length: 15 residues. The junction had 10 bases not matched to a gene; V was cut back by 7 bases and J by 9 bases. CDR3 nucleotide sequence: TGTGCCAGCACAGAACTAGCGGGAGGAAAGGGTGAGCAGTTCTTC. Translated, it gives CASTELAGGKGEQFF.

This clonotype occurred many times. This chain joins TRBV15 and TRBJ2-2, with 8 bases matching TRBD2. CDR1 and CDR2 from the germline V gene are LNHNV and YYDKDF (reference sequence). The trim removed 8 bases at V and 5 bases at J, leaving 7 bases unmatched. This CDR3 spans 14 amino acids. The CDR3 DNA is TGTGCCACCGCCAGCGGGAGTGTTACCGGGGAGCTGTTTTTT. Translating it yields CATASGSVTGELFF.

This clonotype appeared many times. This sequence joins TRBV18 and TRBJ2-1; the D is unclear. The CDR3 is 14 amino acids. The germline CDR1 and CDR2 sequences are KGHSH and LQKENI. Trimming shortened V by 1 base and J by 7 bases, and 11 bases separated the two germline ends. This CDR3 is CASSPQGSENEQFF. CDR3 nucleotide sequence: TGTGCCAGCTCACCACAGGGTTCGGAGAATGAGCAGTTCTTC.

Ten or more counts support this clonotype. The chain couples TRBV6-6 to TRBJ1-2; tentatively, D is TRBD1 (5 bases). Germline CDR1 is MNHNY and CDR2 is SVGAGI (reference sequence). Trimming shortened V by 0 bases and J by 13 bases, and 18 bases separated the two germline ends. The CDR3 extends over 14 amino acids. Here the CDR3 reads CASSYSVQDRILTF. CDR3 coding DNA: TGTGCCAGCAGTTACTCCGTACAGGATAGGATTCTCACCTTC.

This clonotype was recorded at least ten times. The chain combines TRBV29-1 with TRBJ2-1; 8 bases align to TRBD2. The CDR3 loop spans 14 amino acids. Germline V gives CDR1 SQVTM, CDR2 ANQGSEA. V was clipped by 7 bases and J by 0 bases; unmatched bases: 5. CDR3 sequence (DNA): TGCAGCGCGAGAAGCGGGAGCTCCTACAATGAGCAGTTCTTC. This gives the protein CSARSGSSYNEQFF.

This clonotype has ten or more counts. V gene TRBV29-1 combines with J gene TRBJ2-7; D may be TRBD1 or TRBD2 (6 bases each). The V and J ends lost 3 bases and 6 bases respectively, with 12 bases between them. Germline assignment: CDR1 SQVTM and CDR2 ANQGSEA. The CDR3 contains 12 residues. The CDR3 region has the DNA TGCAGCGTTGACAGGGGAGGAATCGAGCAGTACTTC. It encodes CSVDRGGIEQYF.

The table lists this clonotype with many counts. The genes are TRBV12-3 or TRBV12-4 and TRBJ2-5; TRBD1 matches at 8 bases. The CDR3 consists of 14 residues. V lost 8 bases and J lost 2; bases outside the gene matches: 7. The DNA for the CDR3 is TGTGCCAGCGGAGACAGGGGTTATCAAGAGACCCAGTACTTC. Its protein is CASGDRGYQETQYF.

This clonotype was seen a few times. The gene calls are TRBV5-4 and TRBJ2-1; D possibly corresponds to TRBD2 (6 bases). CDR1 SGHNT and CDR2 YYREEE come from the germline V gene (reference sequence). The CDR3 is made up of 15 amino acids. The ends were cut back, 2 bases at V and 2 bases at J, with 11 bases in the middle. The DNA of the CDR3 is TGTGCCAGCAGCTTCATGAGGGAGGCCTACAATGAGCAGTTCTTC. This translates into CASSFMREAYNEQFF.

This clonotype was counted between two and nine times. The genes are TRBV19 and TRBJ1-4; 7 bases align to TRBD1. Germline trimming cut 5 bases from V and 8 bases from J; bases unmatched to any gene: 11. Germline CDR1 reads LNHDA; CDR2 reads SQIVND (reference sequence). The CDR3 totals 15 residues. The chain's CDR3 is CASSSGTAHGEKLFF. CDR3 bases: TGTGCCAGTAGTTCCGGGACAGCTCATGGAGAAAAACTGTTTTTT. The full variable domain, with the rest looked up from reference TRBV19 and TRBJ1-4, is DGGITQSPKYLFRKEGQNVTLSCEQNLNHDAMYWYRQDPGQGLRLIYYSQIVNDFQKGDIAEGYSVSREKKESFPLTVTSAQKNPTAFYLCASSSGTAHGEKLFFGSGTQLSVL.

In its sample, this clonotype was seen many times. The chain is built from TRBV5-4 and TRBJ1-1; D call uncertain. Trimming shortened V by 2 bases and J by 3 bases, and 11 bases separated the two germline ends. The CDR3 is 14 amino acids. Germline values: CDR1 SGHNT, CDR2 YYREEE (reference sequence). CDR3 sequence (DNA): TGTGCCAGCAGCTTAGGGATCTCGGACACTGAAGCTTTCTTT. The encoded protein is CASSLGISDTEAFF.

The CDR3 DNA reads as TGTGCCTGGAGTTTGGCGGGGATTTACAATGAGCAGTTCTTC. Translation gives CAWSLAGIYNEQFF. The rearrangement uses TRBV30 and TRBJ2-1, with D possibly matching TRBD2 (6 bases). Germline V CDR1 and CDR2: GTSNPN, SVGIG (reference sequence). CDR3 size: 14 residues. Trimming shortened V by 2 bases and J by 4 bases, and 12 bases separated the two germline ends.

This clonotype was picked up many times. This chain connects TRBV7-2 to TRBJ1-2, with 9 bases aligning to TRBD1. This CDR3 is 15 amino acids long. Per the germline V gene, CDR1 is SGHTA and CDR2 is FQGNSA. V trimming: 5 bases; J trimming: 8 bases; junction bases outside the gene matches: 12. For the CDR3, the DNA is TGTGCCAGCAGCGGGACAGGGTCCCCCACGCGGGGCTACACCTTC. Residues: CASSGTGSPTRGYTF.